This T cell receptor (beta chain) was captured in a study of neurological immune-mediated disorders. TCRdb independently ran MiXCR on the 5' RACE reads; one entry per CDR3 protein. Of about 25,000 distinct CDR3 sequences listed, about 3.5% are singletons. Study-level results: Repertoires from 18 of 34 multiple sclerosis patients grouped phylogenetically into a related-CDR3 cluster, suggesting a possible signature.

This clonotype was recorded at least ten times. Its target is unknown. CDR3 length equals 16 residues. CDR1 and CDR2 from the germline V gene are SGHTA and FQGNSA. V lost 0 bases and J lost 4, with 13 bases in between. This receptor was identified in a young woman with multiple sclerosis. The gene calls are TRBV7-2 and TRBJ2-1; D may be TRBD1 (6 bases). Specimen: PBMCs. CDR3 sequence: CASSLAPGAPYNEQFF. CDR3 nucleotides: TGTGCCAGCAGCTTAGCGCCAGGGGCCCCTTACAATGAGCAGTTCTTC.